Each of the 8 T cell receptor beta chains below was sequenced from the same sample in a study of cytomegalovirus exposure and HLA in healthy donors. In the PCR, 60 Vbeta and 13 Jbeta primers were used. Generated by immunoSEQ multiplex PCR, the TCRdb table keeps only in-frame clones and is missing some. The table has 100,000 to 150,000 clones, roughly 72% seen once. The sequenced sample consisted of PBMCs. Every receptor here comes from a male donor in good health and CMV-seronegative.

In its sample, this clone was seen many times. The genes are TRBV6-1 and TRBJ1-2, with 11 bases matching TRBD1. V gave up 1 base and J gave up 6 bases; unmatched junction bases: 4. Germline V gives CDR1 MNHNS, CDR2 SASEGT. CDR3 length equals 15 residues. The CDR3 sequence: CASSEGTGGADGYTF. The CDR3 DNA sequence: TGTGCCAGCAGTGAAGGGACAGGGGGCGCCGATGGCTACACCTTC.

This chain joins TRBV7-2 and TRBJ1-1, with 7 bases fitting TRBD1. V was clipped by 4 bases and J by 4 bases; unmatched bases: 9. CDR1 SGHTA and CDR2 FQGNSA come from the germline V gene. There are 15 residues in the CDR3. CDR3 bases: TGTGCCAGCAGCTCCGTAAAGGGGGCTGGCACTGAAGCTTTCTTT. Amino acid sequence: CASSSVKGAGTEAFF.

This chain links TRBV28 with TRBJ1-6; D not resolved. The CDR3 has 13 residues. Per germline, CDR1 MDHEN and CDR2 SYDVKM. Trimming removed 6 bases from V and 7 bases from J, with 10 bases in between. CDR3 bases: TGTGCCAGCAGACAACCCCCAAATTCACCCCTCCACTTT. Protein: CASRQPPNSPLHF.

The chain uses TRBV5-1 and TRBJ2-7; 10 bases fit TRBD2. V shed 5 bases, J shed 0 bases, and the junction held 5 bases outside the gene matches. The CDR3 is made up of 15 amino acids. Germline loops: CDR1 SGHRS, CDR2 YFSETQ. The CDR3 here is CASSTSGKSSYEQYF. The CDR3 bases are TGCGCCAGCAGTACTAGCGGGAAAAGCTCCTACGAGCAGTACTTC.

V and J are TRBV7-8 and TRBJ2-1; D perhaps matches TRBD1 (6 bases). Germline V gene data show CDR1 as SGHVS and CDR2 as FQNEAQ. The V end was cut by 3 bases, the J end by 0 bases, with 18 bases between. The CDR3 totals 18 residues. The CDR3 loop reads CASSFWPPGVSSYNEQFF. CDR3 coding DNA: TGTGCCAGCAGCTTTTGGCCACCAGGGGTAAGCTCCTACAATGAGCAGTTCTTC.

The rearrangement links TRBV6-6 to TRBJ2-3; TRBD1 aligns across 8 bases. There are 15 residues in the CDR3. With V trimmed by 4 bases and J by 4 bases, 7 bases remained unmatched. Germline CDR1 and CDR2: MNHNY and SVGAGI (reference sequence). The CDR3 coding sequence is TGTGCCAGCAGTTTTCGGACAGGGTTCCCAGATACGCAGTATTTT. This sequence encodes CASSFRTGFPDTQYF.

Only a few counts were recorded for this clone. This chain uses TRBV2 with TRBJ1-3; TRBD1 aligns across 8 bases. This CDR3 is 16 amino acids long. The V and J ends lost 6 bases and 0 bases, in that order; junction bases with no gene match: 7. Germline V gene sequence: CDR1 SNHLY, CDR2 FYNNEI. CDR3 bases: TGTGCCAGCAGAGAAATTGGACAGGGCTCTGGAAACACCATATATTTT. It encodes CASREIGQGSGNTIYF.

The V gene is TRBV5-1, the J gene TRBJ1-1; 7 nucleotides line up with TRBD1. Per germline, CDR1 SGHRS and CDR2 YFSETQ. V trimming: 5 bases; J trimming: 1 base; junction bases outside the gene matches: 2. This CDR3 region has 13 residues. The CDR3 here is CASREGANTEAFF. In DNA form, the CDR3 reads TGCGCCAGCAGGGAGGGGGCGAACACTGAAGCTTTCTTT.